This entry lists 21 T cell receptor beta chains sequenced from one sample in a study of blood T cell repertoires in COVID-19. Libraries were prepared by immunoSEQ multiplex PCR; TCRdb keeps only in-frame clonotypes and omits some of them. Among 150,000 to 200,000 clones listed, around 81% were seen once. The sample consisted of PBMCs or T cells enriched from blood (not recorded which). These receptors all stem from a man in his forties who had recovered from COVID-19.

This chain connects TRBV15 to TRBJ2-3; D ambiguous. Germline V gene sequence: CDR1 LNHNV, CDR2 YYDKDF (reference sequence). The V gene lost 5 bases and the J gene lost 6 bases, with 12 bases spanning the gap. This CDR3 has 13 amino acids. CDR3 in amino acids: CATSHTEQDTQYF. CDR3 DNA: TGTGCCACCAGCCATACGGAGCAGGATACGCAGTATTTT. Full variable domain (missing parts from reference TRBV15 and TRBJ2-3): DAMVIQNPRYQVTQFGKPVTLSCSQTLNHNVMYWYQQKSSQAPKLLFHYYDKDFNNEADTPDNFQSRRPNTSFCFLDIRSPGLGDTAMYLCATSHTEQDTQYFGPGTRLTVL.

This rearrangement joins TRBV25-1 to TRBJ2-7, with no clear D. This CDR3 is built from 12 residues. Trimming stripped 0 bases from V and 3 bases from J, with 3 bases between. CDR1 MGHDK and CDR2 SYGVNS come from the germline V gene. DNA for the CDR3: TGTGCCAGCAGTGAATACGGCTACGAGCAGTACTTC. Translated, it gives CASSEYGYEQYF.

The count of this clone is one. The rearrangement links TRBV3-1 (or the pseudogene TRBV3-2) to TRBJ2-7; TRBD1 aligns across 10 bases. V lost 1 base and J lost 9; bases outside the gene matches: 9. The CDR3 is 15 residues long. Germline V gene sequence: CDR1 LGHDT, CDR2 YNNKEL (reference sequence). In nucleotides, the CDR3 is TGTGCCAGCAGCCAAGTCGGGACAGGGGAAAAGGGGCAGTACTTC. Protein sequence: CASSQVGTGEKGQYF.

The V gene is TRBV5-8, the J gene TRBJ2-3, with D maybe TRBD2 (5 bases). Trimming took off 4 bases at V and 3 bases at J, with 18 bases between the two ends. Germline V CDR1 and CDR2: SGHTS, YDEGEE. The CDR3 has 16 amino acids. The CDR3 DNA is TGTGCCAGCAGCCCTGCGGGCGAGTGGAAGACAGATACGCAGTATTTT. Amino acid sequence: CASSPAGEWKTDTQYF. The full variable domain, rest sourced from reference TRBV5-8 and TRBJ2-3, is EAGVTQSPTHLIKTRGQQATLRCSPISGHTSVYWYQQALGLGLQFLLWYDEGEERNRGNFPPRFSGRQFPNYSSELNVNALELEDSALYLCASSPAGEWKTDTQYFGPGTRLTVL.

The chain has TRBV6-5 and TRBJ1-1; 9 bases align to TRBD1. The CDR3 runs 14 residues. The V and J ends lost 2 bases and 7 bases, in that order; junction bases with no gene match: 5. The germline CDR1 and CDR2 sequences are MNHEY and SVGAGI. CDR3 sequence reads: CASSYQTGGNEAFF. CDR3 bases: TGTGCCAGCAGTTACCAGACAGGGGGGAATGAAGCTTTCTTT.

The genes are TRBV7-9 and TRBJ1-5; D gene ambiguous. CDR3 length: 15 residues. Between the trimmed V and J ends, which lost 0 bases and 3 bases, there was a span of 9 bases. CDR1 is SEHNR and CDR2 is FQNEAQ in the germline V gene (reference sequence). The CDR3 DNA is TGTGCCAGCAGCTTAGCTGCCAGTAACAATCAGCCCCAGCATTTT. Translation gives CASSLAASNNQPQHF.

This chain joins TRBV7-7 and TRBJ1-1; the D gene is possibly TRBD1 (5 bases). The CDR3 totals 13 residues. CDR1 and CDR2 from the germline V gene are SSHAT and FNYEAQ (reference sequence). V lost 3 bases to trimming and J lost 1 base, with 6 bases between them. CDR3 sequence (DNA): TGTGCCAGCAGCTTGACAGAGAACACTGAAGCTTTCTTT. Translating gives CASSLTENTEAFF.

The chain is built from TRBV24-1 and TRBJ2-5; D gene uncertain. CDR1 is KGHDR, CDR2 SFDVKD, per germline. The CDR3 consists of 14 residues. V shed 5 bases and J shed 1 base, with 10 bases lying between them. CDR3 bases: TGTGCCACCAGTGGTTCCGGGTCCCAAGAGACCCAGTACTTC. Protein product: CATSGSGSQETQYF.

This sequence joins TRBV2 and TRBJ2-2; 8 bases are a match to TRBD2. The length of the CDR3 is 17 residues. Losses at the gene ends were 6 bases for V and 7 bases for J; bases not matched to a gene: 16. CDR1 and CDR2 (germline): SNHLY, FYNNEI. CDR3 coding DNA: TGTGCCAGCAGCGATACCGGGACTAGAGGGTTGGACGGGGAGCTGTTTTTT. Protein: CASSDTGTRGLDGELFF.

This chain uses TRBV19 with TRBJ2-3; tentative D call: TRBD2 (6 bases). The V and J ends lost 6 bases and 5 bases respectively, with 18 bases between them. In germline, CDR1 is LNHDA, CDR2 SQIVND (reference sequence). The CDR3 is made up of 15 amino acids. CDR3 loop: CASSLARGLIDTQYF. In nucleotides, the CDR3 is TGTGCCAGTAGCCTAGCGCGTGGTTTGATAGATACGCAGTATTTT.

This clone was counted a single time. The genes are TRBV24-1 and TRBJ2-3; 10 bases fit TRBD2. Trimming took 3 bases from V and 2 from J; bases not matched to a gene: 13. From germline, CDR1 is KGHDR and CDR2 SFDVKD. The CDR3 totals 19 residues. CDR3 coding DNA: TGTGCCACCAGTGATCCACGGACGGCTAGCGGGGGCCTCACAGATACGCAGTATTTT. Its protein is CATSDPRTASGGLTDTQYF.

This chain links TRBV11-2 with TRBJ1-2; 10 bases are a match to TRBD1. The germline V gene has CDR1 SGHAT and CDR2 FQNNGV. The junction had 9 bases not matched to a gene; V was cut back by 1 base and J by 4 bases. The CDR3 is made up of 17 amino acids. The CDR3 coding sequence is TGTGCCAGCAGCTTAGTTGGGACAGGGGTTCCGGGCTATGGCTACACCTTC. Its translation: CASSLVGTGVPGYGYTF.

The V gene is TRBV3-1 (or the pseudogene TRBV3-2), the J gene TRBJ2-5; D is possibly TRBD2 (6 bases). Germline CDR1 and CDR2: LGHDT and YNNKEL (reference sequence). V was shortened by 4 bases and J by 1 base, with 7 bases between the two germline ends. The CDR3 sequence is 13 residues long. The chain's CDR3 is CASSRGVQETQYF. The CDR3 coding sequence is TGTGCCAGCAGCCGGGGGGTCCAAGAGACCCAGTACTTC.

The chain couples TRBV5-5 to TRBJ2-2, with unresolved D. The CDR3 length is 15 residues. V was shortened by 7 bases and J by 3 bases, with 16 bases between the two germline ends. Per the germline V gene, CDR1 is SGHKS and CDR2 is YYEKEE (reference sequence). DNA for the CDR3: TGTGCCAGCTACCCGACAAGTTGGTACACCGGGGAGCTGTTTTTT. This sequence encodes CASYPTSWYTGELFF.

The chain links TRBV11-2 to TRBJ2-4; weak D call: TRBD1 (7 bases). Germline V gene sequence: CDR1 SGHAT, CDR2 FQNNGV. Trimming shortened V by 0 bases and J by 4 bases, and 19 bases separated the two germline ends. The CDR3 consists of 18 residues. CDR3 coding DNA: TGTGCCAGCAGCTTAGATCGTAGCGGACAGGCGGCTAAAAACATTCAGTACTTC. It translates to CASSLDRSGQAAKNIQYF.

This clone appeared many times. The V gene is TRBV3-1 (or the pseudogene TRBV3-2), the J gene TRBJ2-7, with 7 bases identical to TRBD2. CDR1 is LGHDT, CDR2 YNNKEL, per germline (reference sequence). The CDR3 extends over 15 amino acids. J gave up 6 bases and V 1 base, and 9 bases lay outside the gene matches. Here the CDR3 DNA reads TGTGCCAGCAGCCAAGGTCGGCGGGGGTCGAGCGAGCAGTACTTC. It encodes CASSQGRRGSSEQYF.

Turning to this clone: Other nucleotide sequences in the sample specify the same CDR3. This chain joins TRBV5-4 and TRBJ1-2, with D perhaps matching TRBD1 (6 bases). The CDR3 has 14 amino acids. Germline V CDR1 and CDR2: SGHNT, YYREEE (reference sequence). V gave up 3 bases and J gave up 4 bases, with 13 bases separating them. CDR3 coding DNA: TGTGCCAGCAGCTATGGGCAGGGGAGCTATGGCTACACCTTC. It is translated as CASSYGQGSYGYTF.

The DNA for the CDR3 is TGTGCCACCAGCACCGATCGGGGGTCGGAGACCCAGTACTTC. It yields the protein CATSTDRGSETQYF. The V call is TRBV15, the J call TRBJ2-5; TRBD2 is a possible D gene (6 bases). The CDR3 consists of 14 residues. Deletions cut 4 bases from V and 5 bases from J, with 14 bases between. From germline, CDR1 is LNHNV and CDR2 YYDKDF (reference sequence).

The chain combines TRBV27 with TRBJ1-2; weak D call: TRBD1 (5 bases). The CDR3 covers 14 residues. The V gene lost 6 bases and the J gene lost 4 bases, with 15 bases spanning the gap. CDR1 is MNHEY, CDR2 SMNVEV, per germline (reference sequence). CDR3 DNA sequence: TGTGCCAGCAGATCGGCAGGACAACTCTATGGCTACACCTTC. Its protein is CASRSAGQLYGYTF.

The CDR3 sequence is CASSDFQGTRRLLSGNTIYF. The DNA for the CDR3 is TGTGCCAGCAGTGACTTCCAGGGGACAAGACGACTACTCTCTGGAAACACCATATATTTT. This sequence joins TRBV2 and TRBJ1-3; weak D call: TRBD1 (6 bases). V lost 3 bases and J 0 bases, leaving 24 bases between the germline ends. Germline V CDR1 and CDR2: SNHLY, FYNNEI. The CDR3 extends over 20 amino acids. The full variable domain, rest sourced from reference TRBV2 and TRBJ1-3, is EPEVTQTPSHQVTQMGQEVILRCVPISNHLYFYWYRQILGQKVEFLVSFYNNEISEKSEIFDDQFSVERPDGSNFTLKIRSTKLEDSAMYFCASSDFQGTRRLLSGNTIYFGEGSWLTVV.

The rearrangement uses TRBV28 and TRBJ2-5; weak D call: TRBD1 (5 bases). Trimming shortened V by 4 bases and J by 4 bases, and 10 bases separated the two germline ends. Per germline, CDR1 MDHEN and CDR2 SYDVKM. The CDR3 runs 13 residues. The CDR3: CASSYAGLETQYF. CDR3 DNA: TGTGCCAGCAGTTACGCAGGGCTAGAGACCCAGTACTTC.